These T cell receptor beta chains were read from a single sample in a study of identical twins. TCRdb re-derived calls from the 5' RACE reads in MiXCR, one entry per CDR3 protein. Of approximately 210,000 distinct CDR3 sequences in the sample, 9.4% are singletons; the top ten hold 4% to 6%. Sequences were obtained from memory (CD45RO+) T cells sorted from blood. These receptor sequences come from a woman aged 18-29 years in good health. CDR3s include the opening cysteine and the closing phenylalanine or tryptophan. A D gene is named only where the DNA matches it firmly. Size tells how often a clone was seen (once, few, many) or the class of an expanded clone, and some rows leave it out.

clone_size: .
j_call: TRBJ1-1
d_call: TRBD1
v_call: TRBV18
cdr3_aa: CASSPQTGLTEAFF
cdr3_nt: TGTGCCAGCTCTCCACAGACAGGGTTGACTGAAGCTTTCTTT

clone_size: many
j_call: TRBJ2-3
d_call: .
v_call: TRBV6-2/TRBV6-3
cdr3_aa: CASSLLAGRTDTQYF
cdr3_nt: TGTGCCAGCAGTTTGTTGGCGGGACGCACAGATACGCAGTATTTT

clone_size: many
j_call: TRBJ1-4
d_call: TRBD1
v_call: TRBV20-1
cdr3_aa: CSARVRGGGEKLFF
cdr3_nt: TGCAGTGCTAGAGTAAGAGGGGGCGGTGAAAAACTGTTTTTT

clone_size: few
j_call: TRBJ2-3
d_call: .
v_call: TRBV9
cdr3_aa: CASSVAYSSTDTQYF
cdr3_nt: TGTGCCAGCAGCGTAGCCTACTCTAGCACAGATACGCAGTATTTT

clone_size: .
j_call: TRBJ2-7
d_call: TRBD2
v_call: TRBV13
cdr3_aa: CASSQPGTTYEQYF
cdr3_nt: TGTGCCAGCAGCCAACCCGGGACTACCTACGAGCAGTACTTC

clone_size: few
j_call: TRBJ2-5
d_call: TRBD2
v_call: TRBV20-1
cdr3_aa: CSAPPTSGRAGEETQYF
cdr3_nt: TGCAGTGCTCCTCCGACTAGCGGGAGGGCCGGGGAAGAGACCCAGTACTTC

clone_size: many
j_call: TRBJ2-3
d_call: TRBD2
v_call: TRBV20-1
cdr3_aa: CSAPKTSGSDTQYF
cdr3_nt: TGCAGTGCTCCCAAGACTAGCGGGAGCGATACGCAGTATTTT

clone_size: .
j_call: TRBJ1-2
d_call: .
v_call: TRBV2
cdr3_aa: CASRDGNNYGYTF
cdr3_nt: TGTGCCAGCAGGGACGGTAACAACTATGGCTACACCTTC

clone_size: many
j_call: TRBJ1-3
d_call: .
v_call: TRBV20-1
cdr3_aa: CSATGDWSSGNTIYF
cdr3_nt: TGCAGTGCTACAGGGGACTGGAGCTCTGGAAACACCATATATTTT

clone_size: .
j_call: TRBJ2-2
d_call: TRBD2
v_call: TRBV7-3
cdr3_aa: CASSPRQRGNTGELFF
cdr3_nt: TGTGCCAGCAGCCCGCGCCAGCGGGGGAACACCGGGGAGCTGTTTTTT

clone_size: many
j_call: TRBJ2-2
d_call: .
v_call: TRBV9
cdr3_aa: CASSVVDGPNTGELFF
cdr3_nt: TGTGCCAGCAGCGTGGTTGACGGCCCGAACACCGGGGAGCTGTTTTTT

clone_size: .
j_call: TRBJ2-1
d_call: .
v_call: TRBV3-1
cdr3_aa: CASSRLVYEQFF
cdr3_nt: TGTGCCAGCAGCCGACTAGTTTATGAGCAGTTCTTC

clone_size: few
j_call: TRBJ2-1
d_call: .
v_call: TRBV27
cdr3_aa: CASSPYTSYNEQFF
cdr3_nt: TGTGCCAGCAGTCCCTATACTAGCTACAATGAGCAGTTCTTC

clone_size: .
j_call: TRBJ1-5
d_call: .
v_call: TRBV18
cdr3_aa: CASSQQGADQPQHF
cdr3_nt: TGTGCCAGCTCCCAGCAAGGGGCAGATCAGCCCCAGCATTTT

clone_size: few
j_call: TRBJ2-1
d_call: TRBD2
v_call: TRBV24-1
cdr3_aa: CATSEGASGMVRKNEQFF
cdr3_nt: TGTGCCACCAGTGAAGGGGCTAGCGGGATGGTAAGAAAGAATGAGCAGTTCTTC

clone_size: few
j_call: TRBJ1-1
d_call: .
v_call: TRBV21-1
cdr3_aa: CASSKGPQGANTEAFF
cdr3_nt: TGTGCCAGCAGCAAAGGGCCTCAGGGGGCGAACACTGAAGCTTTCTTT

clone_size: .
j_call: TRBJ2-5
d_call: TRBD2
v_call: TRBV18
cdr3_aa: CASSPRASGKETQYF
cdr3_nt: TGTGCCAGCTCACCAAGGGCTAGCGGTAAAGAGACCCAGTACTTC

clone_size: few
j_call: TRBJ2-3
d_call: .
v_call: TRBV7-2
cdr3_aa: CASSSPTTDTQYF
cdr3_nt: TGTGCCAGCAGCTCGCCGACCACAGATACGCAGTATTTT

clone_size: few
j_call: TRBJ2-5
d_call: TRBD2
v_call: TRBV7-9
cdr3_aa: CASSSGLPGLETQYF
cdr3_nt: TGTGCCAGCAGCTCGGGACTACCTGGCCTAGAGACCCAGTACTTC

clone_size: .
j_call: TRBJ2-6
d_call: TRBD1
v_call: TRBV5-1
cdr3_aa: CASGVQGAGSGANVLTF
cdr3_nt: TGCGCCAGCGGAGTACAGGGGGCCGGCTCTGGGGCCAACGTCCTGACTTTC

clone_size: many
j_call: TRBJ1-1
d_call: .
v_call: TRBV12-3/TRBV12-4
cdr3_aa: CASSFQGLGTEAFF
cdr3_nt: TGTGCCAGCAGTTTTCAGGGGCTGGGCACTGAAGCTTTCTTT

clone_size: .
j_call: TRBJ1-6
d_call: .
v_call: TRBV9
cdr3_aa: CASSVQGVGSPLHF
cdr3_nt: TGTGCCAGCAGCGTACAGGGAGTTGGTTCACCCCTCCACTTT